The rows below give T cell receptor beta chains drawn from one sample of a study of T cells in Graves' hyperthyroidism and ophthalmopathy. TCRdb reprocessed the multiplex PCR reads via MiXCR and lists one record per CDR3 protein. Among around 500,000 distinct CDR3 sequences listed, around 14% were seen once. The sample consisted of blood. Source of these receptors: a woman aged 18 to 35 with Graves' hyperthyroidism. CDR3s include the opening cysteine and the closing phenylalanine or tryptophan. A D gene is named only where the DNA matches it firmly. A row's size may be missing; if present it is once, few, many or a size class.

.,TRBJ2-2,.,TRBV3-1,TGTGCCAGCAGCCAGGGACCCTACAGGGCCGGGGAGCTGTTTTTT,CASSQGPYRAGELFF
TRBD2,TRBJ2-1,.,TRBV27,TGTGCCAGCAGCCCCGGTACCGATAGCGGGGTTTCCAATGAGCAGTTCTTC,CASSPGTDSGVSNEQFF
TRBD2,TRBJ2-1,few,TRBV12-3/TRBV12-4,TGTGCCAGCAGTTTGGCTAGCGGAGAGCAGCAGTTCTTC,CASSLASGEQQFF
.,TRBJ1-2,many,TRBV5-1,TGCGCCAGCAGAAACTGGGGCCGGGCCATTAACTATGGCTACACCTTC,CASRNWGRAINYGYTF
.,TRBJ1-3,.,TRBV13,TGTGCCAGCAGCTCCTTGACCTCTGGAGACACCATATATTTT,CASSSLTSGDTIYF
TRBD2,TRBJ2-1,many,TRBV2,TGTGCCAGCAGTCCGTCTAGCGGGAGTTCCTACAATGAGCAGTTCTTC,CASSPSSGSSYNEQFF
TRBD1,TRBJ2-3,few,TRBV19,TGTGCCAGCAGCTTGCCAGACAGGGGGCCCACAGATACGCAGTATTTT,CASSLPDRGPTDTQYF
.,TRBJ2-3,many,TRBV12-3/TRBV12-4,TGTGCCAGCAGTTTACCCCCCACAGATACGCAGTATTTT,CASSLPPTDTQYF
TRBD1,TRBJ2-2,.,TRBV24-1,TGTGCCACCAGTGATCGAGGGGACAGGGATCGGACCGGGGAGCTGTTTTTT,CATSDRGDRDRTGELFF
.,TRBJ1-1,many,TRBV2,TGTGCCAGCAGTGATCCCGAGGGGCGGATGCTTGAAGCTTTCTTT,CASSDPEGRMLEAFF
.,TRBJ2-7,.,TRBV7-9,TGTGCCAGCAGCTTAGAGGCGGGAACCTCCTACGAGCAGTACTTC,CASSLEAGTSYEQYF
TRBD1,TRBJ2-1,few,TRBV27,TGTGCCAGCAGCCGGGACAGGGTAGGAAACAATGAGCAGTTCTTC,CASSRDRVGNNEQFF
.,TRBJ1-1,.,TRBV5-1,TGCGCCAGCAGCTTGGCCGAAGGGAGGGTGACTGAAGCTTTCTTT,CASSLAEGRVTEAFF
TRBD2,TRBJ2-3,many,TRBV12-3/TRBV12-4,TGTGCCAGCCGGTTAGCGGGAGGGCCCAGAGATACGCAGTATTTT,CASRLAGGPRDTQYF
TRBD1,TRBJ1-5,many,TRBV12-5,TGTGCTAGTGGGCCTCCGGGACAGGGGTTCCGTCAGCCCCAGCATTTT,CASGPPGQGFRQPQHF
.,TRBJ2-1,many,TRBV7-9,TGTGCCAGCAGCTTAGTGAGCCGTCCCTACAATGAGCAGTTCTTC,CASSLVSRPYNEQFF
.,TRBJ2-5,.,TRBV7-6,TGTGCCAGCAGCTTGGGCTCAGGAGTTCAAGAGACCCAGTACTTC,CASSLGSGVQETQYF
.,TRBJ2-3,many,TRBV6-1,TGTGCCAGCAGTGAAACTCTTGATTTTGCAGATACGCAGTATTTT,CASSETLDFADTQYF
TRBD2,TRBJ2-4,.,TRBV5-6,TGTGCCAGCAGCTTGGCTGGGGGGGACATTCAGTACTTC,CASSLAGGDIQYF
.,TRBJ2-7,few,TRBV18,TGTGCCAGCTCACCAGGACTCCTACAGGAAGAGCAGTACTTC,CASSPGLLQEEQYF
.,TRBJ1-2,few,TRBV14,TGTGCCAGCAGCCAAGATAATTCGGGGAGGGGAGGCTACACCTTC,CASSQDNSGRGGYTF
TRBD2,TRBJ2-5,many,TRBV11-2,TGTGCCAGCAGCTCCGTCCCCGGGACTAGCGGGGGAGAGACCCAGTACTTC,CASSSVPGTSGGETQYF
TRBD1,TRBJ2-2,many,TRBV6-5,TGTGCCAGTGCTCCAGGGGGCCGGACCGGGGAGCTGTTTTTT,CASAPGGRTGELFF
.,TRBJ2-5,many,TRBV5-1,TGCGCCAGCAGCTTGGTGCTCGACAGTGAAGAGACCCAGTACTTC,CASSLVLDSEETQYF
.,TRBJ1-1,.,TRBV4-1,TGCGCCAGCAGCCCTAACTCCCTAGCTGAAGCTTTCTTT,CASSPNSLAEAFF
.,TRBJ1-4,many,TRBV2,TGTGCCAGCAGTGAACAGTTTTTTGCAACTAATGAAAAACTGTTTTTT,CASSEQFFATNEKLFF
.,TRBJ1-1,many,TRBV10-2,TGCGCCAGCAGTGAGCCGGGACGAAGAACTGAAGCTTTCTTT,CASSEPGRRTEAFF
.,TRBJ1-5,many,TRBV5-1,TGCGCCAGCAGCTTGATCCCAGGGAGCAATCAGCCCCAGCATTTT,CASSLIPGSNQPQHF
TRBD1,TRBJ2-1,.,TRBV14,TGTGCCAGCAGCCAGCCGGGACAGGGCCATGAGCAGTTCTTC,CASSQPGQGHEQFF
.,TRBJ1-1,many,TRBV6-1,TGTGCCAGCACCGCAGCTCTGAACACTGAAGCTTTCTTT,CASTAALNTEAFF
.,TRBJ2-6,few,TRBV11-3,TGTGCCAGCAGCTTAGCTTCATCTGGGGCCAACGTCCTGACTTTC,CASSLASSGANVLTF
.,TRBJ2-1,.,TRBV7-9,TGTGCCAGCAGCTTAGAGAGGGTGGGCGATGAGCAGTTCTTC,CASSLERVGDEQFF
.,TRBJ1-1,few,TRBV19,TGTGCCAGTAGTATCCAGGGGACCACTGAAGCTTTCTTT,CASSIQGTTEAFF
.,TRBJ1-4,many,TRBV3-1,TGTGCCAGCAGCCCGTCCCGGGGTAATGAAAAACTGTTTTTT,CASSPSRGNEKLFF
.,TRBJ2-6,many,TRBV24-1,TGTGCCACCCCCCGCCGGCCAGCTGGGGCCAACGTCCTGACTTTC,CATPRRPAGANVLTF
TRBD2,TRBJ2-7,many,TRBV20-1,TGCAGTGCTAGAGATCGACTAGCGGGGGACTACGAGCAGTACTTC,CSARDRLAGDYEQYF
.,TRBJ2-3,.,TRBV5-6,TGTGCCAGCAGCTTGGGGGGGTCACAGACTAGCACAGATACGCAGTATTTT,CASSLGGSQTSTDTQYF
TRBD1,TRBJ1-2,.,TRBV3-1,TGTGCCAGCAGCCAAGGGACAGGGGGCAGGTTTGATGGCTACACCTTC,CASSQGTGGRFDGYTF
.,TRBJ1-5,.,TRBV6-1,TGTGCCACCCAACGACAGAGCAATCAGCCCCAGCATTTT,CATQRQSNQPQHF
.,TRBJ2-1,many,TRBV7-2,TGTGCCAGCAGCCCCTGGACAGCTTACAATGAGCAGTTCTTC,CASSPWTAYNEQFF
.,TRBJ2-1,.,TRBV13,TGTGCCAGCAGGCGGGAAAGCGGCAGCTCCTACAATGAGCAGTTCTTC,CASRRESGSSYNEQFF
TRBD1,TRBJ2-2,few,TRBV4-1,TGCGCCAGCAGCCACAAGAGGGGACAGGCGTCCGACTTACCCCCCGGGGAGCTGTTTTTT,CASSHKRGQASDLPPGELFF
.,TRBJ2-5,.,TRBV7-9,TGTGCCAGCAGCAACGTGGAGGGTACTGGGGAGACCCAGTACTTC,CASSNVEGTGETQYF
.,TRBJ1-1,.,TRBV5-1,TGCGCCAGCAGCTCCTTGGTGCTCGAGAACACTGTAGCTTTCTTT,CASSSLVLENTVAFF
.,TRBJ1-1,many,TRBV6-2/TRBV6-3,TGTGCCAGCAGTTACCAAGGGGAAGGCACTGAAGCTTTCTTT,CASSYQGEGTEAFF
.,TRBJ1-2,few,TRBV7-9,TGTGCCAGCAGTTCCTCGGCAAACTATGGCTACACCTTC,CASSSSANYGYTF
.,TRBJ2-5,many,TRBV29-1,TGCAGCGTTGGGTTGGGTCCCGAGACCCAGTACTTC,CSVGLGPETQYF
.,TRBJ2-5,few,TRBV10-3,TGTGCCATCAGTGAGTCACAGTTGGTCCAGTACTTC,CAISESQLVQYF
TRBD2,TRBJ2-5,many,TRBV24-1,TGTGCCACCAGCTCCCCGGGACTAGCGGGAGGAGAGACCCAGTACTTC,CATSSPGLAGGETQYF
.,TRBJ2-2,many,TRBV2,TGTGCCAGCAGTGAGGTGAACAGGAGATCGAACACCGGGGAGCTGTTTTTT,CASSEVNRRSNTGELFF
.,TRBJ1-1,many,TRBV6-1,TGTGCCAGTTCCGGGTTTGAAGACACTGAAGCTTTCTTT,CASSGFEDTEAFF
TRBD1,TRBJ1-4,many,TRBV2,TGTGCCAGCAGTCGGGACAGTACCGAAAAACTGTTTTTT,CASSRDSTEKLFF
.,TRBJ2-7,many,TRBV25-1,TGTGCCAGCAGTGCAAACCGGGACTCCACCTCCTACGAGCAGTACTTC,CASSANRDSTSYEQYF
TRBD2,TRBJ2-3,many,TRBV19,TGTGCCAGTAGTGGCGGACTAGTCGCAGATACGCAGTATTTT,CASSGGLVADTQYF
.,TRBJ2-1,many,TRBV27,TGTGCCAGCAGTTTATATATGGCCTCCTCTTACAATGAGCAGTTCTTC,CASSLYMASSYNEQFF
.,TRBJ1-1,.,TRBV12-3/TRBV12-4,TGTGCCAGCAGTTTTAGACATCTGAACACTGAAGCTTTCTTT,CASSFRHLNTEAFF
.,TRBJ1-1,many,TRBV9,TGTGCCAGCAGCGAAGGACTCCCCGGGGACACTGAAGCTTTCTTT,CASSEGLPGDTEAFF
.,TRBJ1-1,many,TRBV12-3/TRBV12-4,TGTGCCAGTCCTCCCCCGGATACTTCTTTAAGCAGAGCTTTCTTT,CASPPPDTSLSRAFF
TRBD1,TRBJ2-1,many,TRBV10-3,TGTGCCATCAGTGAGTCGGTGACAGGGAAGAGGTACAATGAGCAGTTCTTC,CAISESVTGKRYNEQFF
TRBD1,TRBJ1-2,.,TRBV19,TGTGCCAGTAGTATTCCGGGACAGGGGGCTTACGGCTACACCTTC,CASSIPGQGAYGYTF